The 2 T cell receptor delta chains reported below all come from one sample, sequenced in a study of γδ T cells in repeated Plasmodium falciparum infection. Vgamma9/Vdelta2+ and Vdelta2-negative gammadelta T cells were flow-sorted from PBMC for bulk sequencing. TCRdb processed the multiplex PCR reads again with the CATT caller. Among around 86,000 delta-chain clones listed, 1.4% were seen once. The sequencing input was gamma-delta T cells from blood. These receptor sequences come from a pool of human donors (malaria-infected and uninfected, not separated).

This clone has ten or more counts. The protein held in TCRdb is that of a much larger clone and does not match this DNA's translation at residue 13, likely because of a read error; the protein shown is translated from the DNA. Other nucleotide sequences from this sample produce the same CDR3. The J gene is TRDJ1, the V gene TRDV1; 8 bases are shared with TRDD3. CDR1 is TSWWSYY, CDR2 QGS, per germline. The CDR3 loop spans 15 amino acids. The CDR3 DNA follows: TGTGCTCTTGGGTTTTACTGGGGATACAGCGATAAACCCATCTTT. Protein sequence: CALGFYWGYSDKPIF.

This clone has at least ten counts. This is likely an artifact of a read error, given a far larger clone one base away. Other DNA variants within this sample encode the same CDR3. The CDR3 reads CAFPSQFTGGSAGGTDKLIF. DNA of the CDR3: TGCGCCTTTCCCTCCCAATTTACTGGGGGATCCGCTGGGGGAACCGATAAACTCATCTTT. The genes are TRDV3 and TRDJ1; TRDD3 aligns across 10 bases. The V gene's germline CDR1 is TVYSNPD and CDR2 GDNSRS (reference sequence). The CDR3 is 20 residues long.